What follows are 26 T cell receptor beta chains derived from one specimen sequenced in a study of shared clonotypes between healthy human individuals. The naive CD8 population came from CD45RO-negative cells selected for CCR7, without terminally differentiated effector memory CD45RA+ cells. The repertoire was sequenced with immunoSEQ multiplex PCR; TCRdb's copy has only in-frame clones and lacks some. This table holds around 2,000,000 clones, about 95% found once. Sequenced input: naive CD8+ T cells sorted from blood. Receptor source: a man between 18 and 35 years old in good health.

As regards this clone: The same CDR3 also results from other DNA sequences found in this sample. The chain joins TRBV5-6 to TRBJ2-7; D remains unclear. The CDR3 is made up of 12 amino acids. The germline V gene has CDR1 SGHDT and CDR2 YYEEEE. The germline V and J ends were trimmed by 1 base and 3 bases, with 5 bases remaining between them. CDR3 bases: TGTGCCAGCAGCTTGTCCGGCTACGAGCAGTACTTC. Amino acid sequence: CASSLSGYEQYF.

J is TRBJ2-1 and V is TRBV25-1; D is ambiguous. The V and J ends lost 3 bases and 0 bases respectively, with 9 bases between them. The CDR3 sequence is 15 residues long. CDR1 and CDR2 from the germline V gene are MGHDK and SYGVNS. The CDR3: CASSDPQSSYNEQFF. In nucleotides, the CDR3 is TGTGCCAGCAGTGACCCACAGAGCTCCTACAATGAGCAGTTCTTC.

The CDR3 DNA is TGTGCCAGCAGCTTGGACAGGGTTCAAAACACCGGGGAGCTGTTTTTT. Its translation is CASSLDRVQNTGELFF. The J gene is TRBJ2-2, the V gene TRBV7-2; 8 bases fit TRBD1. This CDR3 has 16 amino acids. Germline V gene lookup returns CDR1 SGHTA and CDR2 FQGNSA. The trim removed 3 bases at V and 2 bases at J, leaving 5 bases unmatched.

This clone came up once. V and J are TRBV19 and TRBJ1-2, with TRBD1 as a possible D gene (6 bases). This CDR3 spans 14 amino acids. Trimming cost V 8 bases and J 4 bases, with 17 bases left between them. Germline V gives CDR1 LNHDA, CDR2 SQIVND (reference sequence). CDR3 protein: CASDEVGTPYGYTF. For the CDR3, the DNA is TGTGCCAGTGACGAAGTTGGGACACCCTATGGCTACACCTTC. The complete variable domain, with remaining parts taken from reference TRBV19 and TRBJ1-2, reads DGGITQSPKYLFRKEGQNVTLSCEQNLNHDAMYWYRQDPGQGLRLIYYSQIVNDFQKGDIAEGYSVSREKKESFPLTVTSAQKNPTAFYLCASDEVGTPYGYTFGSGTRLTVV.

The J gene is TRBJ2-7, the V gene TRBV27; no clear D gene. Germline lookup yields CDR1 MNHEY and CDR2 SMNVEV (reference sequence). The CDR3 loop spans 17 amino acids. V was clipped by 6 bases and J by 2 bases, with 23 bases between them. The CDR3 loop is CASRRAKGFVGAYEQYF. In DNA form, the CDR3 reads TGTGCCAGCAGGCGAGCAAAAGGTTTCGTAGGCGCCTACGAGCAGTACTTC.

Points on this clone: The sample contains more than one DNA sequence encoding this CDR3. The J gene is TRBJ1-1, the V gene TRBV6-6; TRBD1 matches 7 bases. Trimming cost V 4 bases and J 3 bases; bases outside gene matches: 2. CDR3 length equals 13 residues. The germline gives CDR1 MNHNY, CDR2 SVGAGI (reference sequence). CDR3 DNA: TGTGCCAGCAGTTCGACAGGGTACACTGAAGCTTTCTTT. Translating gives CASSSTGYTEAFF.

This chain connects TRBV6-6 to TRBJ2-7, with D possibly TRBD1 on 6 matching bases. The CDR3 runs 14 residues. CDR1 and CDR2 from the germline V gene are MNHNY and SVGAGI (reference sequence). V dropped 11 bases and J dropped 2 bases, with 19 bases sitting between them. CDR3 region: CASMEAGEAYEQYF. The CDR3 DNA reads TGTGCCTCAATGGAGGCAGGGGAAGCCTACGAGCAGTACTTC.

The chain recombines TRBV7-9 with TRBJ2-7; D is uncertain. Trimming took off 4 bases at V and 2 bases at J, with 12 bases between the two ends. CDR1 SEHNR and CDR2 FQNEAQ come from the germline V gene (reference sequence). The CDR3 loop spans 14 amino acids. The CDR3 loop reads CASSSETRTYEQYF. The CDR3 nucleotides are TGTGCCAGCAGCTCGGAGACAAGGACCTACGAGCAGTACTTC. Full variable domain (outside the CDR3, taken from reference TRBV7-9 and TRBJ2-7): DTGVSQNPRHKITKRGQNVTFRCDPISEHNRLYWYRQTLGQGPEFLTYFQNEAQLEKSRLLSDRFSAERPKGSFSTLEIQRTEQGDSAMYLCASSSETRTYEQYFGPGTRLTVT.

CDR3: CASSLVSSGRYNEQFF. DNA for the CDR3: TGTGCCAGCAGCTTAGTATCTAGCGGGAGGTACAATGAGCAGTTCTTC. This sequence joins TRBV11-3 and TRBJ2-1; 11 positions agree with TRBD2. V shed 1 base and J 4 bases; nucleotides not matched to a gene: 3. Germline lookup yields CDR1 SGHNT and CDR2 YENEEA. This CDR3 is built from 16 residues.

The chain couples TRBV15 to TRBJ2-2; D is perhaps TRBD1 (6 bases). V lost 8 bases, J lost 0 bases, and 10 bases lay in between. The V gene's germline CDR1 is LNHNV and CDR2 YYDKDF (reference sequence). The CDR3 spans 14 residues. CDR3 residues: CATDRRANTGELFF. CDR3 sequence (DNA): TGTGCCACCGACAGGCGCGCGAACACCGGGGAGCTGTTTTTT.

In the case of this clone: In the same sample, other DNA sequences code for this CDR3. This chain uses TRBV9 with TRBJ2-1; tentatively, D is TRBD2 (5 bases). Trimming cost V 0 bases and J 2 bases, with 9 bases left between them. The CDR3 is 15 amino acids. CDR1 SGDLS and CDR2 YYNGEE come from the germline V gene. CDR3 coding DNA: TGTGCCAGCAGCGTAGGAGGGAGTGCCTACAATGAGCAGTTCTTC. It is translated as CASSVGGSAYNEQFF.

This chain links TRBV5-1 with TRBJ2-7; TRBD1 matches at 9 bases. The CDR3 loop spans 16 amino acids. V was clipped by 4 bases and J by 3 bases; unmatched bases: 11. Germline lookup yields CDR1 SGHRS and CDR2 YFSETQ. The chain's CDR3 is CASSSGQGLNFYEQYF. In DNA form, the CDR3 reads TGCGCCAGCAGCAGCGGACAGGGGTTAAACTTCTACGAGCAGTACTTC.

The gene calls are TRBV5-1 and TRBJ1-2; D is unclear. Trimming took off 0 bases at V and 5 bases at J, with 8 bases between the two ends. Germline V lookup: CDR1 SGHRS, CDR2 YFSETQ. The CDR3 totals 13 residues. CDR3 nucleotide sequence: TGCGCCAGCAGCTTGGAGGCAAATTATGGCTACACCTTC. Encoded protein: CASSLEANYGYTF.

This chain joins TRBV7-9 and TRBJ2-7; D is perhaps TRBD1 or TRBD2 (5 bases each). The CDR3 spans 16 residues. The germline CDR1 and CDR2 sequences are SEHNR and FQNEAQ (reference sequence). V was trimmed by 1 base and J by 5 bases, leaving 18 bases between them. In nucleotides, the CDR3 is TGTGCCAGCAGCTTAGAACAGGCAGGAGGCCTACACGAGCAGTACTTC. It encodes CASSLEQAGGLHEQYF. Full variable domain (missing parts from reference TRBV7-9 and TRBJ2-7): DTGVSQNPRHKITKRGQNVTFRCDPISEHNRLYWYRQTLGQGPEFLTYFQNEAQLEKSRLLSDRFSAERPKGSFSTLEIQRTEQGDSAMYLCASSLEQAGGLHEQYFGPGTRLTVT.

The V call is TRBV9, the J call TRBJ2-7; 7 nucleotides match TRBD2. The CDR3 contains 15 residues. Germline CDR1 is SGDLS and CDR2 is YYNGEE. V lost 0 bases and J lost 7; bases outside the gene matches: 10. The CDR3 bases are TGTGCCAGCAGCGTAGGGGGACTCCTAGCGGAAGAGCAGTACTTC. Translation: CASSVGGLLAEEQYF.

Of note for this clone: In the same sample, other DNA sequences code for this CDR3. The chain couples TRBV30 to TRBJ1-1, with 10 bases identical to TRBD1. Germline V gene sequence: CDR1 GTSNPN, CDR2 SVGIG (reference sequence). The CDR3 sequence is 14 residues long. Trimming took 1 base from V and 2 from J; bases not matched to a gene: 1. CDR3 loop: CAWSGQGANTEAFF. DNA of the CDR3: TGTGCCTGGAGTGGACAGGGGGCTAACACTGAAGCTTTCTTT.

This chain connects TRBV7-8 to TRBJ2-5; the D is unclear. CDR1 is SGHVS, CDR2 FQNEAQ, per germline. This CDR3 is 14 amino acids long. V lost 7 bases, J lost 5 bases, and 17 bases lay in between. The CDR3 DNA sequence: TGTGCCAGCACCCCTCGGAAGGGTTGGGAGACCCAGTACTTC. It is translated as CASTPRKGWETQYF.

This clone came up once. The V and J genes are TRBV6-1 and TRBJ2-7; the D gene is possibly TRBD2 (6 bases). Per the germline V gene, CDR1 is MNHNS and CDR2 is SASEGT. V lost 6 bases and J 6 bases, leaving 21 bases between the germline ends. The CDR3 extends over 15 amino acids. CDR3 DNA: TGTGCCAGCAGGGAACCGGGGGACGGCGGTCCCGAGCAGTACTTC. Protein: CASREPGDGGPEQYF.

The gene calls are TRBV29-1 and TRBJ2-7; D possibly corresponds to TRBD1 (5 bases). V shed 5 bases and J shed 5 bases, with 13 bases lying between them. There are 12 residues in the CDR3. Germline CDR1 and CDR2: SQVTM and ANQGSEA. The CDR3, as DNA: TGCAGCGTTTACGCTGGGGCTCACGAGCAGTACTTC. Translated: CSVYAGAHEQYF.

The rearrangement joins TRBV7-9 to TRBJ2-1; D may correspond to TRBD1 or TRBD2 (5 bases each). This CDR3 region has 15 residues. V was shortened by 4 bases and J by 5 bases, with 15 bases between the two germline ends. Germline CDR1 is SEHNR and CDR2 is FQNEAQ (reference sequence). The DNA for the CDR3 is TGTGCCAGCAGCTCCGCCCGGGACGGACACAATGAGCAGTTCTTC. It translates to CASSSARDGHNEQFF.

The V gene is TRBV5-1, the J gene TRBJ2-7; TRBD1 matches at 7 bases. V was pared by 4 bases and J by 2 bases, with 9 bases of the junction left unmatched. Germline V CDR1 and CDR2: SGHRS, YFSETQ. This CDR3 is 15 amino acids long. DNA of the CDR3: TGCGCCAGCAGCGGTCCGGGACAGATTACCTACGAGCAGTACTTC. It is translated as CASSGPGQITYEQYF.

V is TRBV7-9 and J is TRBJ2-2; D not resolved. Trimming took 3 bases from V and 3 from J, leaving 5 bases between them. This CDR3 spans 13 amino acids. Per the germline V gene, CDR1 is SEHNR and CDR2 is FQNEAQ (reference sequence). This chain's CDR3 is CASSFTDTGELFF. CDR3 bases: TGTGCCAGCAGCTTTACGGACACCGGGGAGCTGTTTTTT.

The rearrangement uses TRBV28 and TRBJ2-2; 9 nucleotides align to TRBD1. Germline V lookup: CDR1 MDHEN, CDR2 SYDVKM. This CDR3 comprises 14 residues. The V and J ends lost 6 bases and 6 bases, in that order; junction bases with no gene match: 5. This CDR3 reads CASRSGTGPGELFF. The CDR3 nucleotides read TGTGCCAGCAGATCCGGGACAGGGCCCGGGGAGCTGTTTTTT.

V is TRBV6-5 and J is TRBJ2-7, with D perhaps TRBD2 (6 bases). The CDR3 contains 14 residues. Trimming took off 2 bases at V and 2 bases at J, with 10 bases between the two ends. Germline CDR1 is MNHEY and CDR2 is SVGAGI. CDR3 DNA: TGTGCCAGCAGTTACAAGACTAGTACCTACGAGCAGTACTTC. This gives the protein CASSYKTSTYEQYF.

Concerning this clone: Possible read error: a much larger clone is one base away. Additional DNA sequences in this sample encode the identical CDR3. The rearrangement links TRBV7-2 to TRBJ1-1; D remains unclear. V was cut by 1 base and J by 4 bases, with 7 bases left in between. Germline V gene data show CDR1 as SGHTA and CDR2 as FQGNSA. The length of the CDR3 is 13 residues. CDR3 bases: TGTGCCAGCAGCTTAGGGGGAGGCACTGAAGCTTTCTTT. Protein: CASSLGGGTEAFF.

Note on this clone: The same CDR3 is also encoded by other DNA sequences in this sample. J is TRBJ2-7 and V is TRBV19; TRBD2 is a possible D gene (5 bases). The CDR3 extends over 13 amino acids. The germline CDR1 and CDR2 sequences are LNHDA and SQIVND (reference sequence). Between the trimmed V and J ends, which lost 5 bases and 1 base, there was a span of 9 bases. The CDR3 here is CASSVGISYEQYF. DNA for the CDR3: TGTGCCAGTAGTGTCGGGATTTCCTACGAGCAGTACTTC.